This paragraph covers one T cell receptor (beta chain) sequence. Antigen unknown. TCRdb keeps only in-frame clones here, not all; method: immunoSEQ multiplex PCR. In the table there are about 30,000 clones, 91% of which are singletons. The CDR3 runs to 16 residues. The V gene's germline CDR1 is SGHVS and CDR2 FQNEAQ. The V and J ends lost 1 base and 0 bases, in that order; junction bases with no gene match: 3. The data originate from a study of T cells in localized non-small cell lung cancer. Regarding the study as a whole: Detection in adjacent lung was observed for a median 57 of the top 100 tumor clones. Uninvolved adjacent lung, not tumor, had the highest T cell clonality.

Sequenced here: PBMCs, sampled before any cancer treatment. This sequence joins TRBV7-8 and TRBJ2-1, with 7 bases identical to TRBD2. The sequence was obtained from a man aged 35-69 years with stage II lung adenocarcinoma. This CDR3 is CASSLGRGSSYNEQFF. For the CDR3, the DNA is TGTGCCAGCAGCTTAGGGCGCGGGAGCTCCTACAATGAGCAGTTCTTC.